This TCR beta chain came from a study of shared clonotypes between healthy human individuals. Study at large: Donors, aged 18 to 49, were a couple of women and a few men. Study-wide results and limits: Clonotypes which were not shared had lower generation probabilities than clonotypes that all four donors shared. Blood was the sole source, and tissue repertoires probably differ.

As concerns this clone: Antigen: not known.

Naive-designated CD8 cells lacked CD45RO, were positively enriched for CCR7, and omitted terminally differentiated effector memory CD45RA+ cells. The V and J ends lost 0 bases and 5 bases respectively, with 13 bases between them. Germline assignment: CDR1 SGHDN and CDR2 FVKESK. This CDR3 is built from 15 residues. Replicate PCRs run on sorted subsets employed around 200 ng DNA, around 31,000 T cell genomes. Assay: immunoSEQ multiplex PCR; the TCRdb copy retains only in-frame clones and omits some. The sample has over 2,000,000 clones, just under 95% seen once; the top ten hold about 1.6%. Sample: naive CD8+ T cells from PBMCs. The V gene is TRBV14, the J gene TRBJ2-5; no reliable D call. This TCR was sampled from a man between 18 and 35 years old in good health. Some clones in this sample may be carry-over from other donors' samples. CDR3 amino acids: CASSQEKENRETQYF. CDR3 nucleotide sequence: TGTGCCAGCAGCCAAGAAAAGGAGAACCGGGAGACCCAGTACTTC.